The entry below describes one T cell receptor (beta chain). This record comes from a study of blood T cell repertoires in COVID-19. Assay: immunoSEQ multiplex PCR; the TCRdb copy retains only in-frame clones and omits some. The repertoire holds approximately 150,000 clones, 88% seen once, with roughly 1.4% in the top ten. Germline CDR1 LNHDA, CDR2 SQIVND (reference sequence). This CDR3 is 18 amino acids long. V lost 3 bases, J lost 2 bases, and 13 bases stayed unmatched. This receptor was taken from a woman aged 55-69 years with acute or convalescent COVID-19. The chain carries TRBV19 and TRBJ2-3; TRBD2 agrees at 8 bases. Sequences were obtained from peripheral blood. The CDR3 region is CASSIRVFAGGNTDTQYF. The CDR3 region has the DNA TGTGCCAGTAGTATTCGGGTTTTTGCGGGGGGAAACACAGATACGCAGTATTTT.